The 5 T cell receptor beta chains in this list originate from one sample, sequenced in a study of early T cells in non-severe SARS-CoV-2 infection. TCRdb used MiXCR to reprocess the 5' RACE reads, holding one entry per CDR3 protein. The sample shows some 60,000 distinct CDR3 sequences, approximately 9% of them seen only once. The sequencing input was whole blood. The source of these receptors is an adult who was a healthcare worker with PCR-confirmed SARS-CoV-2 infection or an uninfected control (not recorded which).

The rearrangement joins TRBV20-1 to TRBJ1-2; D is uncertain. Per germline, CDR1 DFQATT and CDR2 SNEGSKA (reference sequence). V was clipped by 2 bases and J by 5 bases, with 9 bases between them. There are 12 residues in the CDR3. CDR3 residues: CSARLTPYGYTF. The CDR3, as DNA: TGCAGTGCTAGACTCACTCCTTATGGCTACACCTTC.

Many counts were recorded for this clonotype. The chain uses TRBV20-1 and TRBJ2-3; D is ambiguous. Trimming shortened V by 2 bases and J by 6 bases, and 15 bases separated the two germline ends. The CDR3 has 14 amino acids. CDR1 DFQATT and CDR2 SNEGSKA come from the germline V gene (reference sequence). The CDR3 reads CSARIPTTVDTQYF. The CDR3 nucleotides are TGCAGTGCTAGAATACCAACCACAGTGGATACGCAGTATTTT.

This clonotype was seen a few times. V is TRBV12-3 or TRBV12-4 and J is TRBJ2-1; the match to TRBD2 covers 12 bases. The CDR3 spans 16 residues. V lost 4 bases, J lost 6 bases, and 7 bases stayed unmatched. CDR3 region: CASSSRTSGVRNEQFF. CDR3 sequence (DNA): TGTGCCAGCAGTTCCAGGACTAGCGGGGTTCGCAATGAGCAGTTCTTC.

This clonotype was seen a few times. The chain joins TRBV14 to TRBJ1-3; 7 positions agree with TRBD1. V lost 4 bases to trimming and J lost 0 bases; unmatched junction nucleotides: 6. The germline CDR1 and CDR2 sequences are SGHDN and FVKESK. This CDR3 comprises 16 residues. CDR3 DNA sequence: TGTGCCAGCAGCCCACCGACAGGGAGCTCTGGAAACACCATATATTTT. This sequence encodes CASSPPTGSSGNTIYF.

The rearrangement links TRBV5-1 to TRBJ2-3, with D unclear. The V gene lost 4 bases and the J gene lost 2 bases, with 11 bases spanning the gap. Looked up from germline, CDR1 is SGHRS and CDR2 is YFSETQ. The CDR3 has 14 amino acids. The CDR3 DNA sequence: TGCGCCAGCAGCCCTGGACGGATCACAGATACGCAGTATTTT. This gives the protein CASSPGRITDTQYF.